This T cell receptor (beta chain) was found in a study of T cells in Graves' hyperthyroidism and ophthalmopathy. Orbital computed tomography and thyroid ultrasound, together with serum TRAb and thyroxine and clinical symptoms, were used for diagnoses. Overall study results and limits: Clonotypes that were expanded in thyroid above 0.001 mostly appeared in blood too.

This clonotype has ten or more counts. Its antigen remains unidentified. TCR beta CDR3 regions were amplified from RNA transcripts. In the first-round RT-PCR of the TCR CDR3, the HTBI primer set was used. Using its own MiXCR run on the multiplex PCR reads, TCRdb lists one record per CDR3 protein. This repertoire shows 660,000 or so distinct CDR3 sequences, roughly 46% found once; its top ten account for 6.5% to 9%. The CDR3 is 15 residues long. CDR1 and CDR2 (germline): MGHRA, YSYEKL. V lost 1 base to trimming and J lost 9 bases, with 16 bases between them. The sequence derives from an adult man with Graves' disease, either hyperthyroidism or ophthalmopathy (not recorded which). The sequencing sample was made of peripheral blood or thyroid tissue (not recorded which). The rearrangement uses TRBV4-1 and TRBJ1-5; D is perhaps TRBD1 (5 bases). CDR3 residues: CASSQVPGVLGPQHF. In DNA form, the CDR3 reads TGCGCCAGCAGCCAAGTCCCGGGGGTCCTTGGGCCCCAGCATTTT.